This T cell receptor beta chain is from a study of ipilimumab plus nivolumab after autologous stem cell transplantation. This clone was seen just once. Sequencing was performed with immunoSEQ multiplex PCR; in TCRdb, only in-frame clones are kept and a portion is missing. Of approximately 16,000 clones in the sample, 65% to 80% were seen once. Ipilimumab, 1 mg/kg, started 14 to 28 days after autologous transplant. The CDR3 consists of 15 residues. V gave up 0 bases and J gave up 5 bases, with 10 bases separating them. CDR1 and CDR2 from the germline V gene are MNHNS and SASEGT. The chain joins TRBV6-1 to TRBJ1-4; D gene uncertain. The origin of this receptor is a male donor with primary mediastinal lymphoma. The specimen was PBMCs, collected in a trial of ipilimumab plus nivolumab as post-transplant consolidation. The CDR3 sequence is CASSEAKGGNEKLFF. In DNA form, the CDR3 reads TGTGCCAGCAGTGAAGCCAAGGGTGGGAATGAAAAACTGTTTTTT.